This T cell receptor (beta chain) was obtained from a study of tumor and adjacent non-tumor tissue in lung cancer. Study in general: The patients, 10 to 11 men and 5 women, were roughly 30 to 80 with stage I to III disease. Each sample yielded some 4 million productive TCRbeta reads on average.

Study-wide findings and caveats: Top 100 clones took a larger repertoire share in normal lung. Compared with tumor, normal lung showed significantly lower TCR diversity.

Three rounds of nested PCR, following a modified ARM-PCR protocol, produced the TCRbeta library. TCRdb re-called the multiplex PCR reads through MiXCR, storing one row per CDR3 protein. Of 40,000 to 50,000 distinct CDR3 sequences listed, 60% to 65% are singletons. The template was RNA from unsorted bulk tissue. The normal lung tissue was taken more than 3 cm from the tumor edge. Germline V lookup: CDR1 SGHAT, CDR2 FQDESV (reference sequence). CDR3 size: 16 residues. About this clonotype itself: The antigen remains undetermined. The junction departs from the called germline gene at one end, perhaps through a read error.

Sequencing was performed on distant non-tumor lung tissue. The clonotype comes from a woman aged 70-85 years with non-small cell lung cancer. The rearrangement uses TRBV11-1 and TRBJ2-1, with D maybe TRBD2 (6 bases). CDR3 sequence (DNA): TGTACCAGCAGCTTACCCCCAGCGGGCCTGTACAATGAGCAGTTCTTC. It yields the protein CTSSLPPAGLYNEQFF.